This T cell receptor (beta chain) was captured by sequencing in a study of T cell repertoires in cytomegalovirus infection. Study at large: Recently identified HLA-C-restricted and well-studied HLA-B-restricted CMV epitopes were used. TCR beta signatures that were public indicated CMV infection and matching HLA type.

One entry per CDR3 protein, called by TCRdb with MiXCR from the reads. In the table there are about 740,000 distinct CDR3 sequences, roughly a third of which are singletons. The CDR3 is 15 residues long. The germline gives CDR1 SGHVS, CDR2 FNYEAQ. Germline trimming cut 1 base from V and 4 bases from J; bases unmatched to any gene: 4. This clonotype was observed many times. The antigen is unknown. Study-level results: Dominating the ex vivo response were TCR beta clonotypes that were CMV-specific and HLA-C-restricted.

V usage is TRBV7-6 and J usage is TRBJ1-5, with 7 bases matching TRBD1. This specimen was cultured PBMCs, taken from culture after CMV antigen stimulation. This TCR was sampled from a human donor in good health (CMV status not recorded). Some clones in this sample may be carry-over from other donors' samples. CDR3 region: CASSLGSRGNQPQHF. In nucleotides, the CDR3 is TGTGCCAGCAGCTTAGGATCCAGGGGGAATCAGCCCCAGCATTTT. The full variable domain, rest sourced from reference TRBV7-6 and TRBJ1-5, is GAGVSQSPRYKVTKRGQDVALRCDPISGHVSLYWYRQALGQGPEFLTYFNYEAQQDKSGLPNDRFSAERPEGSISTLTIQRTEQRDSAMYRCASSLGSRGNQPQHFGDGTRLSIL.